These 8 T cell receptor beta chains were all obtained from the same sample, sequenced in a study of blood T cell repertoires in COVID-19. Profiling relied on immunoSEQ multiplex PCR, and the TCRdb table lists in-frame clones only, not all of them. In the table there are tens of thousands of clones, roughly 85% of which are singletons. The sequenced sample consisted of peripheral blood. The receptors were sampled from a man younger than 45 with acute or convalescent COVID-19.

The chain links TRBV6-5 to TRBJ1-1, with D uncertain. Looked up from germline, CDR1 is MNHEY and CDR2 is SVGAGI. Trimming cost V 7 bases and J 1 base, with 10 bases left between them. This CDR3 has 13 residues. CDR3: CASTVTENTEAFF. Here the CDR3 DNA reads TGTGCCAGCACCGTAACTGAGAACACTGAAGCTTTCTTT.

The J gene is TRBJ2-2, the V gene TRBV11-2; D may be TRBD1 (6 bases). Trimming stripped 0 bases from V and 5 bases from J, with 19 bases between. Germline V gene lookup returns CDR1 SGHAT and CDR2 FQNNGV. The CDR3 runs 18 residues. The CDR3 region has the DNA TGTGCCAGCAGCTTAGATCGAGACAGGACACTAACAACCGGGGAGCTGTTTTTT. Translation gives CASSLDRDRTLTTGELFF.

The chain is built from TRBV30 and TRBJ1-4; D is uncertain. V gave up 4 bases and J gave up 7 bases, with 16 bases separating them. Germline V gene data show CDR1 as GTSNPN and CDR2 as SVGIG (reference sequence). This CDR3 region has 14 residues. Here the CDR3 DNA reads TGTGCCTGGACAAGCTTCGGGTTTACTGAAAAACTGTTTTTT. Translated, it gives CAWTSFGFTEKLFF.

The chain employs TRBV15 and TRBJ2-6, with D tentatively TRBD2 (5 bases). The germline V gene encodes CDR1 LNHNV and CDR2 YYDKDF (reference sequence). The CDR3 extends over 16 amino acids. V was shortened by 1 base and J by 0 bases, with 7 bases between the two germline ends. The CDR3 loop reads CATSRAGNSGANVLTF. The CDR3 DNA reads as TGTGCCACCAGCAGAGCGGGAAACTCTGGGGCCAACGTCCTGACTTTC.

The chain has TRBV20-1 and TRBJ1-6; TRBD1 agrees at 8 bases. The germline CDR1 and CDR2 sequences are DFQATT and SNEGSKA (reference sequence). V lost 3 bases to trimming and J lost 10 bases; unmatched junction nucleotides: 2. The CDR3 has 12 amino acids. This CDR3 reads CSASTGGSPLHF. The CDR3 bases are TGCAGTGCTAGTACAGGGGGATCACCCCTCCACTTT.

This chain joins TRBV3-1 (or the pseudogene TRBV3-2) and TRBJ2-1; unclear D gene. Germline CDR1 reads LGHDT; CDR2 reads YNNKEL (reference sequence). Trimming removed 7 bases at V and 2 bases at J, with 18 bases between. The CDR3 runs 16 residues. The CDR3 here is CASTTKNQATYNEQFF. The CDR3 DNA is TGTGCCAGCACCACCAAGAACCAGGCAACCTACAATGAGCAGTTCTTC.

The V and J genes are TRBV5-6 and TRBJ2-1; D is possibly TRBD2 (6 bases). The CDR3 length is 15 residues. The V gene's germline CDR1 is SGHDT and CDR2 YYEEEE. Deletions cut 0 bases from V and 7 bases from J, with 14 bases between. In nucleotides, the CDR3 is TGTGCCAGCAGCTTGGGACTAGTCAATCTAAATGAGCAGTTCTTC. This sequence encodes CASSLGLVNLNEQFF.

V is TRBV12-1 and J is TRBJ1-5. TRBV12-1 counts as a pseudogene. The CDR3 sequence is 12 residues long. Written as DNA, the CDR3 is TGTGCCAGCAGCTTCTGCAATCAGCCCCAGCATTTT. Translated, it gives CASSFCNQPQHF.